These T cell receptor beta chains were read from a single sample in a study of blood T cells in healthy people across ages. From the 5' RACE reads, TCRdb called clonotypes with MiXCR, one entry per CDR3 protein. The sample has approximately 770,000 distinct CDR3 sequences; 58% are singletons. The sequenced sample consisted of blood. The receptors come from a man aged 25 to 40 in good health. The CDR3 runs from the conserved cysteine through the conserved F or W.

len | v_gene | CDR3aa
16 | TRBV6-2/TRBV6-3 | CASSYQKQAHVNEQFF
12 | TRBV7-2 | CASSLVGIEQYF
15 | TRBV5-1 | CASSLQWGPNYEQYF
13 | TRBV29-1 | CSVIRTGSNIQYF
14 | TRBV7-2 | CASSLGLVNTEAFF
15 | TRBV11-2 | CASSLTSGGANEQFF
18 | TRBV2 | CASSEDGTRALAKNIQYF
13 | TRBV29-1 | CSVPGSREETQYF
15 | TRBV20-1 | CSARGGLDASYEQYF
14 | TRBV7-2 | CASSFEQGPYEQYF
14 | TRBV12-3/TRBV12-4 | CASSVGGQWGGYTF
15 | TRBV3-1 | CASSHFGLAGREQFF
15 | TRBV20-1 | CSARGPRTRGDTQYF
14 | TRBV2 | CASSGRQGQETQYF
15 | TRBV6-5 | CASSRRTGLNQPQHF
14 | TRBV18 | CASSPEGTLYEQYF
16 | TRBV20-1 | CSARDTDRGLFYEQYF
15 | TRBV7-3 | CASSLGGTLGSEQFF
15 | TRBV6-2/TRBV6-3 | CASSYPRGLGQPQHF
19 | TRBV20-1 | CSARDTRHHGPLANYGYTF
14 | TRBV10-3 | CAISESRDTDTQYF
18 | TRBV15 | CATTAEYSVGGQTDTQYF
12 | TRBV25-1 | CASRRGTDTQYF
14 | TRBV29-1 | CSTGGQGEADTQYF
13 | TRBV11-2 | CASSLAIVSPQFF
14 | TRBV20-1 | CSARDPLLYNEQFF
16 | TRBV20-1 | CSARGSGSGQYNEQFF
11 | TRBV9 | CASSDEVDYTF
14 | TRBV19 | CASTNSRGGSEQYF
16 | TRBV7-2 | CASSSPPDGSYNEQFF
13 | TRBV7-2 | CASSGGQSYEQYF
15 | TRBV20-1 | CSAKGLGYGYNEQFF
15 | TRBV4-3 | CASSQEGSGTYEQYF
16 | TRBV24-1 | CATSDPIGSVGNEQFF
15 | TRBV12-3/TRBV12-4 | CASSFSAGGPYEQYF
15 | TRBV30 | CALSSGHTNTDTQYF
15 | TRBV4-2 | CASSQVSGLEREQFF
14 | TRBV20-1 | CSARGSGQGYEQYF
17 | TRBV7-2 | CASSAGTALSGANVLTF
15 | TRBV15 | CATGRDRAEGETQYF
14 | TRBV27 | CASSWTGGNTEAFF
13 | TRBV20-1 | CSADRAGTDTQYF
16 | TRBV6-2/TRBV6-3 | CASSLGLAVTYNEQFF
16 | TRBV7-2 | CASSQTGGGVNYGYTF
14 | TRBV29-1 | CSVRSGTSTDTQYF
14 | TRBV27 | CASSLLGREYRYTF
16 | TRBV12-3/TRBV12-4 | CASSSVPVGGLYGYTF
14 | TRBV7-2 | CASSLELANNEQFF
14 | TRBV3-1 | CASSQGPIVSPLHF